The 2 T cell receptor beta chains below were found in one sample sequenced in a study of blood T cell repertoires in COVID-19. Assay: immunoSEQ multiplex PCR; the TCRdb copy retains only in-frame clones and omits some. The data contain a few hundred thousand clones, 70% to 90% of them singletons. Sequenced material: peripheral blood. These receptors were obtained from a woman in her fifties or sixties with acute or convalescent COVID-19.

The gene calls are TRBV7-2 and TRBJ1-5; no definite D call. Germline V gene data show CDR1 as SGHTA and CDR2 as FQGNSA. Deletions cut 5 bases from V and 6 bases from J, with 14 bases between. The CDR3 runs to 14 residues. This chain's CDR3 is CASSPTGATQPQHF. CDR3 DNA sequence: TGTGCCAGCAGCCCCACTGGAGCTACTCAGCCCCAGCATTTT.

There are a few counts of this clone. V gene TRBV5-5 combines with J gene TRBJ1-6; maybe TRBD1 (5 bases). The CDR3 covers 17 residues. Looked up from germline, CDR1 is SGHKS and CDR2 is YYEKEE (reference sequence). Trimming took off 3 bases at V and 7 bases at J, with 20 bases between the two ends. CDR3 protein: CASSWGLPQAPNSPLHF. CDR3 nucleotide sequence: TGTGCCAGCAGCTGGGGACTCCCCCAAGCCCCCAATTCACCCCTCCACTTT. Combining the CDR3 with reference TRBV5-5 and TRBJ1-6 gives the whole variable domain DAGVTQSPTHLIKTRGQQVTLRCSPISGHKSVSWYQQVLGQGPQFIFQYYEKEERGRGNFPDRFSARQFPNYSSELNVNALLLGDSALYLCASSWGLPQAPNSPLHFGNGTRLTVT.